The 23 T cell receptor beta chains given below trace back to one sample, sequenced in a study of blood T cell repertoires in COVID-19. Generated by immunoSEQ multiplex PCR, the TCRdb table keeps only in-frame clones and is missing some. The top ten hold roughly 20% of the sample, which has 200,000 to 250,000 clones, approximately 81% seen once. Sequences were obtained from peripheral blood. These TCRs come from a woman older than 75 with active or convalescent COVID-19.

The V call is TRBV14, the J call TRBJ2-3, with a tentative D call TRBD2 (6 bases). Trimming removed 0 bases from V and 5 bases from J, with 21 bases in between. The CDR3 is made up of 18 amino acids. CDR1 is SGHDN and CDR2 is FVKESK in the germline V gene. The CDR3 protein is CASSQEPAQTRLQDTQYF. The CDR3 coding sequence is TGTGCCAGCAGCCAAGAACCGGCACAGACTAGACTTCAAGATACGCAGTATTTT.

Comments on this clone: Other DNA sequences in this specimen translate into the identical CDR3. The J gene is TRBJ2-1, the V gene TRBV7-2; 15 bases fit TRBD2. The germline V gene has CDR1 SGHTA and CDR2 FQGNSA. The CDR3 length is 18 residues. The V and J ends lost 1 base and 4 bases, in that order; junction bases with no gene match: 5. The CDR3, as DNA: TGTGCCAGCAGCTTAGACCGCGGGACTAGCGGGGGGTACAATGAGCAGTTCTTC. Translating gives CASSLDRGTSGGYNEQFF.

This clone was counted a few times. This chain connects TRBV7-9 to TRBJ2-3; possible D gene TRBD2, 5 bases. This CDR3 is 15 amino acids long. V lost 5 bases and J 0 bases, leaving 12 bases between the germline ends. CDR1 is SEHNR, CDR2 FQNEAQ, per germline (reference sequence). The CDR3 region has the DNA TGTGCCAGCAGCCCGACGGGATTCAGCACAGATACGCAGTATTTT. The encoded protein is CASSPTGFSTDTQYF.

The genes are TRBV29-1 and TRBJ2-7; weak D call: TRBD2 (6 bases). Trimming removed 3 bases from V and 8 bases from J, with 11 bases in between. CDR3 length: 11 amino acids. Germline CDR1 SQVTM, CDR2 ANQGSEA. The DNA for the CDR3 is TGCAGCGTTGAGGGGGGATTACAGCAGTACTTC. Translated: CSVEGGLQQYF.

This chain joins TRBV11-1 and TRBJ2-1; 10 bases are a match to TRBD2. V was pared by 2 bases and J by 8 bases, with 6 bases of the junction left unmatched. Germline CDR1 SGHAT, CDR2 FQDESV (reference sequence). There are 15 residues in the CDR3. CDR3 nucleotide sequence: TGTGCCAGCAGCTTATCACTAGCGGGAAGGTATGAGCAGTTCTTC. Translating it yields CASSLSLAGRYEQFF. Full variable domain (remainder filled in from reference TRBV11-1 and TRBJ2-1): EAEVAQSPRYKITEKSQAVAFWCDPISGHATLYWYRQILGQGPELLVQFQDESVVDDSQLPKDRFSAERLKGVDSTLKIQPAELGDSAMYLCASSLSLAGRYEQFFGPGTRLTVL.

The chain employs TRBV5-1 and TRBJ2-7, with 7 bases lining up with TRBD1. CDR3 size: 15 residues. Germline CDR1 SGHRS, CDR2 YFSETQ. The V gene end was trimmed by 4 bases and the J gene end by 2 bases; junction bases not matched to a gene: 9. CDR3 sequence: CASSETGTVTYEQYF. The CDR3 DNA follows: TGCGCCAGCAGCGAGACCGGGACAGTCACCTACGAGCAGTACTTC.

In its sample, this clone was seen once. The chain joins TRBV5-1 to TRBJ2-6; maybe TRBD2 (5 bases). V was cut by 0 bases and J by 2 bases, with 9 bases left in between. This CDR3 is 16 amino acids long. Germline loops: CDR1 SGHRS, CDR2 YFSETQ. Written as DNA, the CDR3 is TGCGCCAGCAGCTTGGGAGGGCCCACTGGGGCCAACGTCCTGACTTTC. It encodes CASSLGGPTGANVLTF.

This clone was seen a single time. V gene TRBV18 combines with J gene TRBJ1-1, with D possibly TRBD1 on 5 matching bases. CDR1 is KGHSH, CDR2 LQKENI, per germline. V shed 6 bases and J shed 3 bases, with 8 bases lying between them. The CDR3 has 12 residues. This chain's CDR3 is CASSLRDTEAFF. Here the CDR3 DNA reads TGTGCCAGCTCCCTCAGGGACACTGAAGCTTTCTTT.

The chain has TRBV7-2 and TRBJ1-6, with TRBD1 identical over 7 bases. The ends lost 3 bases at V and 7 bases at J; junction bases unmatched: 3. The germline gives CDR1 SGHTA, CDR2 FQGNSA. This CDR3 is 14 amino acids long. The CDR3 region is CASSFRQGNSPLHF. The CDR3, as DNA: TGTGCCAGCAGCTTCCGACAGGGAAATTCACCCCTCCACTTT.

The gene calls are TRBV18 and TRBJ2-3, with D possibly matching TRBD2 (5 bases). CDR3 length: 14 residues. The V and J ends lost 6 bases and 4 bases respectively, with 14 bases between them. The germline V gene has CDR1 KGHSH and CDR2 LQKENI. CDR3 protein: CASSHDYGADTQYF. In nucleotides, the CDR3 is TGTGCCAGCTCCCACGACTACGGTGCAGATACGCAGTATTTT.

The chain couples TRBV11-2 to TRBJ2-5; the D is unclear. The CDR3 contains 13 residues. With 6 bases removed from V and 4 bases from J, the gap between germline ends came to 12 bases. The V gene's germline CDR1 is SGHAT and CDR2 FQNNGV. CDR3 nucleotide sequence: TGTGCCAGCAGTCTTTTCACTGCAGAGACCCAGTACTTC. This sequence encodes CASSLFTAETQYF.

The chain combines TRBV21-1 with TRBJ2-2; the table's D call, TRBD1, has no DNA check behind it. TRBV21-1 is a recognized pseudogene. CDR3 size: 14 residues. CDR3 sequence (DNA): TGTGCCAGCAGCACCGGGACACCCACCGGGGAGCTGTTTTTT. Protein: CASSTGTPTGELFF.

V and J are TRBV13 and TRBJ2-7; 8 nucleotides line up with TRBD2. CDR3 length: 14 residues. Losses at the gene ends were 4 bases for V and 7 bases for J; bases not matched to a gene: 9. Germline V gene data show CDR1 as PRHDT and CDR2 as FYEKMQ (reference sequence). For the CDR3, the DNA is TGTGCCAGCAGCTCCCGGGAGGGCGGGAGGGAGCAGTACTTC. This sequence encodes CASSSREGGREQYF.

V gene TRBV18 combines with J gene TRBJ1-3, with 7 nucleotides matching TRBD1. Germline CDR1 is KGHSH and CDR2 is LQKENI. The CDR3 runs to 17 residues. The V gene end was trimmed by 6 bases and the J gene end by 2 bases; junction bases not matched to a gene: 13. This CDR3 reads CASSRTETGVPGNTIYF. The CDR3, as DNA: TGTGCCAGCTCCCGAACGGAAACAGGGGTCCCTGGAAACACCATATATTTT. The complete variable domain, with remaining parts taken from reference TRBV18 and TRBJ1-3, reads NAGVMQNPRHLVRRRGQEARLRCSPMKGHSHVYWYRQLPEEGLKFMVYLQKENIIDESGMPKERFSAEFPKEGPSILRIQQVVRGDSAAYFCASSRTETGVPGNTIYFGEGSWLTVV.

The chain is built from TRBV7-9 and TRBJ2-1; TRBD1 might be the D (6 bases). Per germline, CDR1 SEHNR and CDR2 FQNEAQ (reference sequence). V dropped 1 base and J dropped 0 bases, with 13 bases sitting between them. The CDR3 totals 17 residues. Here the CDR3 DNA reads TGTGCCAGCAGCTTAGGGAGAACAGGGAACTCCTACAATGAGCAGTTCTTC. Its translation is CASSLGRTGNSYNEQFF. Using reference TRBV7-9 and TRBJ2-1 for the parts outside the CDR3, the full variable domain is DTGVSQNPRHKITKRGQNVTFRCDPISEHNRLYWYRQTLGQGPEFLTYFQNEAQLEKSRLLSDRFSAERPKGSFSTLEIQRTEQGDSAMYLCASSLGRTGNSYNEQFFGPGTRLTVL.

Notes on this clone: Other DNA sequences in the sample encode the same CDR3. The chain recombines TRBV7-9 with TRBJ1-5; D uncertain. The CDR3 is 14 residues long. V lost 2 bases and J 0 bases, leaving 5 bases between the germline ends. CDR1 is SEHNR, CDR2 FQNEAQ, per germline (reference sequence). CDR3 coding DNA: TGTGCCAGCAGCTTACGGGGTAGCAATCAGCCCCAGCATTTT. As protein: CASSLRGSNQPQHF.

This sequence joins TRBV11-2 and TRBJ2-1; weak D call: TRBD2 (6 bases). The germline V gene has CDR1 SGHAT and CDR2 FQNNGV. Trimming removed 4 bases from V and 1 base from J, with 14 bases in between. The CDR3 spans 16 residues. CDR3 sequence: CASSSSMAGSYNEQFF. CDR3 coding DNA: TGTGCCAGCAGCTCCAGCATGGCGGGGTCCTACAATGAGCAGTTCTTC. Together with reference TRBV11-2 and TRBJ2-1, the CDR3 gives the full variable domain: EAGVAQSPRYKIIEKRQSVAFWCNPISGHATLYWYQQILGQGPKLLIQFQNNGVVDDSQLPKDRFSAERLKGVDSTLKIQPAKLEDSAVYLCASSSSMAGSYNEQFFGPGTRLTVL.

The table lists this clone with a few counts. The chain is built from TRBV6-6 and TRBJ1-6; D is ambiguous. The CDR3 is 15 amino acids. With 2 bases removed from V and 7 bases from J, the gap between germline ends came to 12 bases. Germline CDR1 reads MNHNY; CDR2 reads SVGAGI (reference sequence). The CDR3 region is CASSYAAPVNSPLHF. DNA of the CDR3: TGTGCCAGCAGTTACGCCGCCCCGGTAAATTCACCCCTCCACTTT.

The chain recombines TRBV25-1 with TRBJ1-2; D ambiguous. Trimming took 6 bases from V and 0 from J, leaving 17 bases between them. Germline CDR1 is MGHDK and CDR2 is SYGVNS. The CDR3 is made up of 16 amino acids. The CDR3, as DNA: TGTGCCAGCAGCCCAACTGGACGGGAAACTAACTATGGCTACACCTTC. This sequence encodes CASSPTGRETNYGYTF.

J is TRBJ2-1 and V is TRBV18; 10 nucleotides match TRBD1. Germline-derived CDR1 and CDR2 are KGHSH and LQKENI. The CDR3 runs to 15 residues. The ends lost 6 bases at V and 6 bases at J; junction bases unmatched: 8. CDR3 coding DNA: TGTGCCAGCTCGAGGGGACAGGGGTTTTCCAATGAGCAGTTCTTC. Residues: CASSRGQGFSNEQFF.

This CDR3 is CASSPYLDLRGGYEQYF. CDR3 bases: TGTGCCAGCAGCCCCTACCTTGACCTTAGAGGGGGCTACGAGCAGTACTTC. This rearrangement joins TRBV14 to TRBJ2-7, with D perhaps TRBD1 (6 bases). This CDR3 comprises 17 residues. V dropped 4 bases and J dropped 3 bases, with 22 bases sitting between them. Germline loops: CDR1 SGHDN, CDR2 FVKESK.

The V call is TRBV30, the J call TRBJ1-6; TRBD1 matches at 11 bases. V trimming: 3 bases; J trimming: 7 bases; junction bases outside the gene matches: 2. The CDR3 spans 14 residues. Germline V lookup: CDR1 GTSNPN, CDR2 SVGIG (reference sequence). CDR3 residues: CAWRGDRGNSPLHF. The CDR3, as DNA: TGTGCCTGGAGGGGGGACAGGGGGAATTCACCCCTCCACTTT.

This chain links TRBV5-1 with TRBJ2-3, with a possible D match to TRBD1 (7 bases). Trimming removed 3 bases from V and 4 bases from J, with 15 bases in between. This CDR3 has 15 amino acids. Germline loops: CDR1 SGHRS, CDR2 YFSETQ. The CDR3 nucleotides read TGCGCCAGCAGCTCGCCCGACAGGGAGGCAGATACGCAGTATTTT. Translating it yields CASSSPDREADTQYF.